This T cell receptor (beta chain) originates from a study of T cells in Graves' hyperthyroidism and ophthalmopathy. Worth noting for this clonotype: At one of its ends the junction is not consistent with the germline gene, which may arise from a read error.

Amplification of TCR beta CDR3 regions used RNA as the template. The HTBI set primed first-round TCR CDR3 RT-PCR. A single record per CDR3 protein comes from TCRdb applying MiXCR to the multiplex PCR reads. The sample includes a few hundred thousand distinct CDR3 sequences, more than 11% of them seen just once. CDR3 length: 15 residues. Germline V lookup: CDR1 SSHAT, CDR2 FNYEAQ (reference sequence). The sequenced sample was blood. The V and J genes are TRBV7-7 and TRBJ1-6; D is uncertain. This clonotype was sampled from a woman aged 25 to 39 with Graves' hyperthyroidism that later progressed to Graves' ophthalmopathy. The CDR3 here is CASSLSPPRNPPLHF. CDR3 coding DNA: TGTGCTAGCAGCTTAAGCCCTCCTAGAAATCCACCCCTCCACTTT. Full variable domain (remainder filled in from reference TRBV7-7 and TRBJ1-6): GAGVSQSPRYKVTKRGQDVTLRCDPISSHATLYWYQQALGQGPEFLTYFNYEAQPDKSGLPSDRFSAERPEGSISTLTIQRTEQRDSAMYRCASSLSPPRNPPLHFGNGTRLTVT.